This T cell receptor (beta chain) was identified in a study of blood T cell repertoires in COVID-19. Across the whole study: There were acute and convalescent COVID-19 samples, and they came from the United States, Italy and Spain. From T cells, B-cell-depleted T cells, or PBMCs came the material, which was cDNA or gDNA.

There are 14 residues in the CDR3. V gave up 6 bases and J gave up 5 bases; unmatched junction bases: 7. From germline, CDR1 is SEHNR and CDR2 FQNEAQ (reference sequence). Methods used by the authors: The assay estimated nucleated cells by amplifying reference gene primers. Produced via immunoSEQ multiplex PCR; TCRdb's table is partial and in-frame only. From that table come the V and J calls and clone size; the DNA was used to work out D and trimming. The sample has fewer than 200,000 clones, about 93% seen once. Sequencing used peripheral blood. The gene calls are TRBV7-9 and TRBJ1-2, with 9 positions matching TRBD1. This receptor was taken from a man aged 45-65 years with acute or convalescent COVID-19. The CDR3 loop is CASRSTGGVYGYTF. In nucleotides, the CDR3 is TGTGCCAGCAGGAGTACAGGGGGCGTTTATGGCTACACCTTC.